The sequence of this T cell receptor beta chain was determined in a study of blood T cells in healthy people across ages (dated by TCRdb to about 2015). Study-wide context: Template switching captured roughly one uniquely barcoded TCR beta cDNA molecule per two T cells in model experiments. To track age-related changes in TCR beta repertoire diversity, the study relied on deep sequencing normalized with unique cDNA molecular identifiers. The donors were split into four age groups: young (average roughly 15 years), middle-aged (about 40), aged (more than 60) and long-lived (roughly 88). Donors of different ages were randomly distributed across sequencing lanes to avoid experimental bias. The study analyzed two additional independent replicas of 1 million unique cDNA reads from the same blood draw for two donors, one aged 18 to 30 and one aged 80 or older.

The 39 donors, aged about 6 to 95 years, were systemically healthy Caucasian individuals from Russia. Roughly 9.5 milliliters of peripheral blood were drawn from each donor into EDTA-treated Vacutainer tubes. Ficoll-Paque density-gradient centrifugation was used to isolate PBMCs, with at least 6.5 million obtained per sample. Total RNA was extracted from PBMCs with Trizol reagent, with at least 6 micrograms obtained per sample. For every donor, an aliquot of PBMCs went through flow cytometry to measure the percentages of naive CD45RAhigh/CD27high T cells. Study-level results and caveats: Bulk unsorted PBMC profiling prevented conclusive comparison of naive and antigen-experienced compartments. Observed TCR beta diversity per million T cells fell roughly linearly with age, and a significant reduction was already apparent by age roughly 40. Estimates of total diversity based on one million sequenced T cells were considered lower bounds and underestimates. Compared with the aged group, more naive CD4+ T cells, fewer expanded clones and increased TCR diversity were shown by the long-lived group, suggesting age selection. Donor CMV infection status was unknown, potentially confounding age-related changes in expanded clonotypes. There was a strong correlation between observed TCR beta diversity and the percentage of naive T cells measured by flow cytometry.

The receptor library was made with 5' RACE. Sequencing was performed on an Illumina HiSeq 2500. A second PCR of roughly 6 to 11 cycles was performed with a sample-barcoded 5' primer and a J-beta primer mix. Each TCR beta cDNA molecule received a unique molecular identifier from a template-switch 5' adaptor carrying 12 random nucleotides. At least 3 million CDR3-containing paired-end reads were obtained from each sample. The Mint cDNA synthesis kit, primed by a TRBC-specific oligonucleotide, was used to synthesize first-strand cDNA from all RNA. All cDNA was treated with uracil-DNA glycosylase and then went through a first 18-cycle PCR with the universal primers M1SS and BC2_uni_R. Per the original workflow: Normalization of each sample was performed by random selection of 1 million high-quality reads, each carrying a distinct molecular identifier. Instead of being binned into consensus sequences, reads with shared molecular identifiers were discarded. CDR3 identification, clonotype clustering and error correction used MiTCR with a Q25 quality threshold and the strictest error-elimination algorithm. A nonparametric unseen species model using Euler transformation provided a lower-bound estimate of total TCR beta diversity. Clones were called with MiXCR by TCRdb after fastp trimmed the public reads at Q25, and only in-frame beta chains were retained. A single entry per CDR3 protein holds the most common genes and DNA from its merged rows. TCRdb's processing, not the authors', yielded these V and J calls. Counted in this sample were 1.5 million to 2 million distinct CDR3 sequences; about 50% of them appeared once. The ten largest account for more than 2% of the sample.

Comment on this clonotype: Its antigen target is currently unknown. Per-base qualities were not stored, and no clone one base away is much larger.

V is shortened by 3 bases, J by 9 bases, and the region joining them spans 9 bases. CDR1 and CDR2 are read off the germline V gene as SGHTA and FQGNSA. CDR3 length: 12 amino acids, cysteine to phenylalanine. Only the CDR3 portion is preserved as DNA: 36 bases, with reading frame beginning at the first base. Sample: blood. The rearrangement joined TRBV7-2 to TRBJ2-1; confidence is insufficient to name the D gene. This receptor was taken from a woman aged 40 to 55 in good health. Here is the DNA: TGTGCCAGCAGCTTTGTGGGATTTGAGCAGTTCTTC. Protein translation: CASSFVGFEQFF.